The 27 T cell receptor beta chains presented below share a single source sample, sequenced in a study of T cell clonality in common variable immunodeficiency. The data were produced by immunoSEQ multiplex PCR, yet TCRdb's version contains in-frame clones alone and is incomplete. There are fewer than 50,000 clones in the sample, none observed a single time. Sequenced sample: peripheral blood mononuclear cells. The receptors come from a person between 18 and 70 years old in good health.

This clone has ten or more counts. The CDR3 goes on 3 residues after the read ends, and that part is filled in from the germline J gene. The gene calls are TRBV12-3 or TRBV12-4 and TRBJ2-7; the match to TRBD1 covers 11 bases. The CDR3 has 15 residues. After removal of 4 bases from V and 2 bases from J, the junction contained 4 bases not matched to a gene. CDR3 DNA, as far as it was read: TGTGCCAGCAGTTCGTGGGGACAGGGGGCCTACGAG. It yields the protein CASSSWGQGAYE. The complete CDR3 reads CASSSWGQGAYEQYF.

The table lists this clone with many counts. The sequenced part of the CDR3 DNA is TGCGCCAGCCAAAGGCTAGCGCCTGGTAATGAG. Translating it yields CASQRLAPGNE. The full CDR3 reads CASQRLAPGNEQFF. This chain links TRBV5-1 with TRBJ2-1, with D maybe TRBD2 (6 bases). Sequencing ends 3 residues short of the CDR3 end; the germline J gene provides the rest. V was cut by 7 bases and J by 7 bases, with 18 bases left in between. Germline loops: CDR1 SGHRS, CDR2 YFSETQ. CDR3 length equals 14 residues.

This clone has a count of ten or more. The read stops 3 residues short of the end of the CDR3; the missing end is completed from the germline J gene. J is TRBJ2-5 and V is TRBV6-2 or TRBV6-3; 10 bases agree with TRBD2. CDR1 is MNHEY, CDR2 SVGEGT, per germline. The CDR3 is 15 residues long. V lost 4 bases and J lost 4; bases outside the gene matches: 6. The CDR3 reads CASSSSGGAGETQYF. The sequenced part of the CDR3 DNA is TGTGCCAGCAGTTCGAGCGGGGGGGCCGGAGAGACC.

This clone has a count of ten or more. The observed sequence ends 3 residues before the CDR3 terminus, with the missing tail filled in from the germline J gene. This rearrangement joins TRBV15 to TRBJ2-1, with TRBD2 identical over 10 bases. Germline V gene sequence: CDR1 LNHNV, CDR2 YYDKDF (reference sequence). V lost 5 bases and J lost 4; bases outside the gene matches: 5. The CDR3 covers 15 residues. Partial CDR3 DNA: TGTGCCACCAGCCCTAGCGGGAGTAGGTACAATGAG. Translated, it gives CATSPSGSRYNE. The entire CDR3 reads CATSPSGSRYNEQFF.

This clone was seen many times. The read finishes 3 residues shy of the CDR3 end, and the germline J gene is used to complete it. The V gene is TRBV7-2, the J gene TRBJ1-1; 8 bases are a match to TRBD1. The junction had 3 bases not matched to a gene; V was cut back by 5 bases and J by 4 bases. Germline V CDR1 and CDR2: SGHTA, FQGNSA. CDR3 size: 13 residues. This chain's CDR3 is CASSNTGGTEAFF. The CDR3 DNA, read in part, is TGTGCCAGCAGCAATACAGGGGGCACTGAA.

This clone was recorded at least ten times. The read halts 3 residues ahead of the CDR3 end, with the missing end drawn from the germline J gene. V and J are TRBV28 and TRBJ2-2; 13 nucleotides match TRBD2. V was pared by 6 bases and J by 5 bases, with 0 bases of the junction left unmatched. CDR3 length: 14 amino acids. Germline CDR1 is MDHEN and CDR2 is SYDVKM. The covered CDR3 bases are TGTGCCAGCAGGACTAGCGGGAGGACCGGGGAG. Translating gives CASRTSGRTGE. The full CDR3 is CASRTSGRTGELFF.

This clone has at least ten counts. The read terminates 3 residues before the CDR3 end, so the remaining end is supplied by the germline J gene. The chain has TRBV11-2 and TRBJ2-5; D not certain. CDR3 length equals 14 residues. Trimming left V 1 base short and J 3 bases short, with 9 bases between. Germline V gives CDR1 SGHAT, CDR2 FQNNGV. This CDR3 reads CASSLGAGEETQYF. CDR3 DNA (partial): TGTGCCAGCAGCTTAGGGGCAGGAGAAGAGACC.

This clone was counted many times. The read ends 3 residues shy of where the CDR3 ends; the end is completed using the germline J gene. This chain joins TRBV18 and TRBJ2-3; the match to TRBD1 covers 7 bases. V was clipped by 4 bases and J by 2 bases; unmatched bases: 9. CDR1 is KGHSH and CDR2 is LQKENI in the germline V gene. CDR3 length: 16 residues. CDR3 sequence: CASSLTTGALTDTQYF. The sequenced CDR3 bases are TGTGCCAGCTCACTTACAACAGGGGCCCTCACAGATACG.

This clone was detected many times. The read terminates 3 residues ahead of where the CDR3 ends, so the germline J gene completes it. V gene TRBV7-8 combines with J gene TRBJ2-7, with 12 positions matching TRBD2. Germline V gene data show CDR1 as SGHVS and CDR2 as FQNEAQ. J gave up 2 bases and V 6 bases, and 8 bases lay outside the gene matches. CDR3 size: 16 residues. CDR3 bases read: TGTGCCAGCAGGCCACTGACTAGCGGGGGAACCTACGAG. Its translation is CASRPLTSGGTYE. The entire CDR3 sequence reads CASRPLTSGGTYEQYF.

At least ten counts were recorded for this clone. From the germline J gene comes the end of the CDR3, since the read stops 3 residues before it. The chain employs TRBV29-1 and TRBJ2-7, with D possibly being TRBD2 (7 bases). The V and J ends lost 0 bases and 5 bases respectively, with 20 bases between them. The CDR3 is 16 amino acids. Germline V gene data show CDR1 as SQVTM and CDR2 as ANQGSEA. CDR3 bases read: TGCAGCGTTGAAGATGTCGTAACGGGGGGCGGACACGAG. The encoded protein is CSVEDVVTGGGHE. The full CDR3 sequence reads CSVEDVVTGGGHEQYF.

This clone occurred many times. Coverage ceases 3 residues before the CDR3 finishes, and the germline J gene fills in the end. The chain joins TRBV15 to TRBJ1-2, with a weak D call TRBD1 (6 bases). Trimming removed 0 bases at V and 0 bases at J, with 11 bases between. CDR3 size: 16 residues. Germline V CDR1 and CDR2: LNHNV, YYDKDF (reference sequence). The CDR3 bases that were read are TGTGCCACCAGCAGAGAAATGACAGGAACTAACTATGGC. Its translation is CATSREMTGTNYG. The whole CDR3 reads CATSREMTGTNYGYTF.

This clone was counted ten times or more. Read sequence stops 3 residues before the CDR3 end, and the germline J gene provides the missing end. The chain couples TRBV19 to TRBJ2-3; 10 bases align to TRBD2. In germline, CDR1 is LNHDA, CDR2 SQIVND (reference sequence). Trimming cost V 1 base and J 2 bases; bases outside gene matches: 3. This CDR3 spans 16 amino acids. The CDR3 bases that were read are TGTGCCAGTAGTATAGCGACTAGCGGGCCCACAGATACG. This sequence encodes CASSIATSGPTDT. The complete CDR3 reads CASSIATSGPTDTQYF.

This clone was recorded at least ten times. The read terminates 3 residues before the CDR3 end, so the remaining end is supplied by the germline J gene. The V call is TRBV2, the J call TRBJ2-5; a possible D gene is TRBD2 (7 bases). The length of the CDR3 is 15 residues. Looked up from germline, CDR1 is SNHLY and CDR2 is FYNNEI. Trimming removed 2 bases from V and 5 bases from J, with 15 bases in between. The covered CDR3 bases are TGTGCCAGCAGTGAATTCGGGGGGCTCGTGGAGACC. Translated, it gives CASSEFGGLVET. The CDR3 in full is CASSEFGGLVETQYF.

This clone was seen many times. Read sequence stops 3 residues before the CDR3 end, and the germline J gene provides the missing end. The chain employs TRBV5-1 and TRBJ1-2; 12 positions agree with TRBD1. V lost 1 base to trimming and J lost 3 bases; unmatched junction nucleotides: 13. The germline gives CDR1 SGHRS, CDR2 YFSETQ. The CDR3 covers 19 residues. The part of the CDR3 DNA that was read is TGCGCCAGCAGCTTGTGGGGAGCTCCGGGACAGGGGGCAGACTATGGC. It encodes CASSLWGAPGQGADYG. In full, the CDR3 is CASSLWGAPGQGADYGYTF.

The sample holds many counts of this clone. The read comes to an end 3 residues before the CDR3 does, leaving the germline J gene to fill in the end. V is TRBV7-2 and J is TRBJ2-7, with 11 bases identical to TRBD1. The V and J ends lost 10 bases and 3 bases, in that order; junction bases with no gene match: 8. The CDR3 runs 14 residues. CDR1 SGHTA and CDR2 FQGNSA come from the germline V gene. The covered CDR3 bases are TGTGCCACCCGGGGGGGACAGGGGGTCTACGAG. It codes for CATRGGQGVYE. The CDR3, in full, reads CATRGGQGVYEQYF. Using reference TRBV7-2 and TRBJ2-7 for the parts outside the CDR3, the full variable domain is GAGVSQSPSNKVTEKGKDVELRCDPISGHTALYWYRQSLGQGLEFLIYFQGNSAPDKSGLPSDRFSAERTGGSVSTLTIQRTQQEDSAVYLCATRGGQGVYEQYFGPGTRLTVT.

This clone was recorded many times. The DNA ends 3 residues before the CDR3 does, and the rest of the CDR3 is filled in from the germline J gene. The chain uses TRBV5-1 and TRBJ2-7, with D maybe TRBD1 (5 bases). Germline V gene lookup returns CDR1 SGHRS and CDR2 YFSETQ. V lost 0 bases, J lost 5 bases, and 12 bases lay in between. The CDR3 is made up of 14 amino acids. CDR3 amino acids: CASSLEQPRDEQYF. CDR3 DNA (partial): TGCGCCAGCAGCTTGGAGCAGCCCAGGGACGAG.

This clone was seen repeatedly, ten times or more. The CDR3 end lies 3 residues beyond the end of the read and is filled in from the germline J gene. The chain joins TRBV30 to TRBJ2-1; D is uncertain. V gave up 1 base and J gave up 0 bases, with 7 bases separating them. Germline CDR1 GTSNPN, CDR2 SVGIG (reference sequence). This CDR3 has 14 amino acids. CDR3 sequence: CAWSGLSSYNEQFF. The sequenced part of the CDR3 DNA is TGTGCCTGGAGTGGCCTAAGCTCCTACAATGAG.

This clone was picked up many times. Read coverage stops 3 residues before the CDR3 terminus; the germline J gene supplies the remainder. The V and J genes are TRBV18 and TRBJ1-3; 7 bases are shared with TRBD1. This CDR3 has 16 residues. CDR1 KGHSH and CDR2 LQKENI come from the germline V gene. The ends lost 4 bases at V and 2 bases at J; junction bases unmatched: 8. CDR3 DNA, as far as it was read: TGTGCCAGCTCACAAGGGACAGTATTCGCTGGAAACACC. It codes for CASSQGTVFAGNT. The full CDR3 is CASSQGTVFAGNTIYF. Full variable domain (missing parts from reference TRBV18 and TRBJ1-3): NAGVMQNPRHLVRRRGQEARLRCSPMKGHSHVYWYRQLPEEGLKFMVYLQKENIIDESGMPKERFSAEFPKEGPSILRIQQVVRGDSAAYFCASSQGTVFAGNTIYFGEGSWLTVV.

This clone is labeled medium-sized. The chain's CDR3 is CASSAGTAYSYGYTF. The CDR3 DNA, read in part, is TGTGCCAGCAGCGCCGGGACAGCCTATTCCTATGGC. This sequence joins TRBV5-6 and TRBJ1-2; 7 bases agree with TRBD1. The CDR3 end falls 3 residues outside the read, so it is completed with the germline J gene. With V trimmed by 4 bases and J by 4 bases, 10 bases remained unmatched. There are 15 residues in the CDR3. Germline CDR1 SGHDT, CDR2 YYEEEE. Combining the CDR3 with reference TRBV5-6 and TRBJ1-2 gives the whole variable domain DAGVTQSPTHLIKTRGQQVTLRCSPKSGHDTVSWYQQALGQGPQFIFQYYEEEERQRGNFPDRFSGHQFPNYSSELNVNALLLGDSALYLCASSAGTAYSYGYTFGSGTRLTVV.

This clone was found many times. One end of the junction does not line up with germline, which may come from a read error. The CDR3 extends 3 residues past the end of the read, so its final part is completed from the germline J gene. This sequence joins TRBV12-3 or TRBV12-4 and TRBJ1-2; TRBD1 matches 9 bases. The CDR3 runs 16 residues. The chain's CDR3 is CASSPGGQGSYYGYTF. The CDR3 bases that were read are TGTGCCAGCAGCCCCGGGGGACAGGGTTCTTACTACGGC.

This clone was seen ten or more times. This CDR3 is CSAATGGKEKLFF. CDR3 bases read: TGCAGTGCTGCAACAGGGGGCAAGGAAAAA. The chain uses TRBV20-1 and TRBJ1-4; 9 positions match TRBD1. The CDR3 end falls 3 residues outside the read, so it is completed with the germline J gene. CDR1 and CDR2 (germline): DFQATT, SNEGSKA (reference sequence). V was clipped by 5 bases and J by 8 bases; unmatched bases: 6. The length of the CDR3 is 13 residues.

This clone was found many times. The read ends 3 residues before the CDR3 terminus; that terminus is restored from the germline J gene. The rearrangement uses TRBV6-4 and TRBJ1-6; no firm D call. Per germline, CDR1 MRHNA and CDR2 SNTAGT. The CDR3 is made up of 14 amino acids. V lost 2 bases and J lost 7, with 9 bases in between. CDR3 residues: CASSDEGANSPLHF. CDR3 bases read: TGTGCCAGCAGTGACGAGGGCGCGAATTCACCC.

This clone was seen at least ten times. The read terminates 3 residues ahead of where the CDR3 ends, so the germline J gene completes it. The J gene is TRBJ2-1, the V gene TRBV4-2, with 12 bases lining up with TRBD2. V gave up 2 bases and J gave up 6 bases; unmatched junction bases: 5. The CDR3 is 16 amino acids. In germline, CDR1 is LGHNA, CDR2 YNFKEQ. Incomplete CDR3 DNA: TGTGCCAGCAGCCAATCTAGACTAGCGGGAGCCAATGAG. This codes for CASSQSRLAGANE. The entire CDR3 protein is CASSQSRLAGANEQFF.

Concerning this clone: The read finishes 3 residues shy of the CDR3 end, and the germline J gene is used to complete it. V is TRBV18 and J is TRBJ1-1; D gene ambiguous. The CDR3 is 16 amino acids. The germline V gene has CDR1 KGHSH and CDR2 LQKENI. The sequenced CDR3 bases are TGTGCCAGCTCACCATTCGGTAGCGGATTCCAAGAGACA. Protein product: CASSPFGSGFQET. The full CDR3 protein is CASSPFGSGFQETAFF.

Many counts were recorded for this clone. The read comes to an end 3 residues before the CDR3 does, leaving the germline J gene to fill in the end. This chain links TRBV5-1 with TRBJ2-5; TRBD2 agrees at 12 bases. Germline-derived CDR1 and CDR2 are SGHRS and YFSETQ. The CDR3 sequence is 16 residues long. Unmatched junction bases numbered 8, after V lost 3 bases and J lost 5 bases. The sequenced CDR3 bases are TGCGCCAGCAGCTATCCTGCTACTAGCGGGGGGGAGACC. It encodes CASSYPATSGGET. The complete CDR3 reads CASSYPATSGGETQYF. Filled out from reference TRBV5-1 and TRBJ2-5, the complete variable domain reads KAGVTQTPRYLIKTRGQQVTLSCSPISGHRSVSWYQQTPGQGLQFLFEYFSETQRNKGNFPGRFSGRQFSNSRSEMNVSTLELGDSALYLCASSYPATSGGETQYFGPGTRLLVL.

In its sample, this clone was seen many times. The read is 3 residues too short to cover the CDR3 end, so that end is filled in from the germline J gene. This chain links TRBV7-2 with TRBJ1-2; D remains unclear. Germline CDR1 and CDR2: SGHTA and FQGNSA. V lost 2 bases, J lost 2 bases, and 9 bases lay in between. The CDR3 loop spans 14 amino acids. CDR3 DNA (partial): TGTGCCAGCAGCTTACTGGGCAGAAACTATGGC. Residues: CASSLLGRNYG. The entire CDR3 is CASSLLGRNYGYTF.

This clone has a count of ten or more. From the germline J gene comes the end of the CDR3, since the read stops 3 residues before it. The chain combines TRBV28 with TRBJ2-5; no clear D gene. Trimming removed 2 bases at V and 7 bases at J, with 8 bases between. Germline V gene lookup returns CDR1 MDHEN and CDR2 SYDVKM. The CDR3 extends over 12 amino acids. CDR3: CASSLGRGTQYF. The part of the CDR3 DNA that was read is TGTGCCAGCAGTTTAGGCCGAGGGACC.